This paragraph reports one T cell receptor beta chain. The record originates from a study of blood T cell repertoires in COVID-19. At the level of the study: Donors in the United States, Italy and Spain gave samples during acute or convalescent COVID-19. Sample material is recorded as cDNA or gDNA derived from T cells, B-cell-depleted T cells, or PBMCs.

CDR1 and CDR2 from the germline V gene are LNHDA and SQIVND (reference sequence). The J segment lost 5 bases and the V segment lost 5 bases, leaving 11 bases of the junction unmatched. The CDR3 consists of 15 residues. Living in about two dozen US areas, the participants were between roughly 18 and 90 years of age. How the authors handled the data: It was from reference gene primer amplification that nucleated cell counts were estimated. Method: immunoSEQ multiplex PCR; TCRdb's copy keeps in-frame clones and lacks some. For V, J and clone size, that table is used; D and trimming come from the DNA. The sample has about 180,000 clones; around 90% are singletons.

The sequencing sample was made of PBMCs or T cells enriched from blood (not recorded which). This clonotype was obtained from a woman under 30 who had recovered from COVID-19. The V and J genes are TRBV19 and TRBJ2-5, with TRBD1 matching over 7 bases. The CDR3 loop reads CASSARDRPLETQYF. Written as DNA, the CDR3 is TGTGCCAGTAGTGCCCGGGACAGACCTCTGGAGACCCAGTACTTC.